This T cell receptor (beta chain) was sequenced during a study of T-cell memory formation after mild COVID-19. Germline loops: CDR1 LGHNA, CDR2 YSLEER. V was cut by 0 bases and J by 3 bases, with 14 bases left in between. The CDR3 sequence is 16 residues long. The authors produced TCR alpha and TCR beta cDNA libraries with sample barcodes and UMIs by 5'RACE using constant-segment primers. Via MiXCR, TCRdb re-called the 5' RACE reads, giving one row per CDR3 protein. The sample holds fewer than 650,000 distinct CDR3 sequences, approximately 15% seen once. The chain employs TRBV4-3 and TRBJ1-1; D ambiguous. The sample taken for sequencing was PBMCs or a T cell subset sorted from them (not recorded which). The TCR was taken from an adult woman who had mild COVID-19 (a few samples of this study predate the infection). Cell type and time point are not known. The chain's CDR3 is CASSQEHREGYTEAFF. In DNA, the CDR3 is TGCGCCAGCAGCCAAGAGCATCGGGAGGGTTACACTGAAGCTTTCTTT.